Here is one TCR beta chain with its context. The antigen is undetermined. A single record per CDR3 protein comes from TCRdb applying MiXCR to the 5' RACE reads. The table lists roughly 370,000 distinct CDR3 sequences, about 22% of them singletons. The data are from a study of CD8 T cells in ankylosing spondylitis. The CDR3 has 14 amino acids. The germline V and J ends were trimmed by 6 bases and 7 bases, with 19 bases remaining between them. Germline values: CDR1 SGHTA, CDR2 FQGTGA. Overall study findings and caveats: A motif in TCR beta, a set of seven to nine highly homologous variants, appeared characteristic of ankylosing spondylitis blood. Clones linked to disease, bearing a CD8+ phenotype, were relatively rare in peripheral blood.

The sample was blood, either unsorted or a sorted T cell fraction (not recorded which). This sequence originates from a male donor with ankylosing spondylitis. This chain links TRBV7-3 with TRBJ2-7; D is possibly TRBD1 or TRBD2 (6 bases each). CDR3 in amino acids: CASSQGGPTGEQYF. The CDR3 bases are TGTGCCAGCAGTCAAGGGGGGCCTACCGGGGAGCAGTACTTC.